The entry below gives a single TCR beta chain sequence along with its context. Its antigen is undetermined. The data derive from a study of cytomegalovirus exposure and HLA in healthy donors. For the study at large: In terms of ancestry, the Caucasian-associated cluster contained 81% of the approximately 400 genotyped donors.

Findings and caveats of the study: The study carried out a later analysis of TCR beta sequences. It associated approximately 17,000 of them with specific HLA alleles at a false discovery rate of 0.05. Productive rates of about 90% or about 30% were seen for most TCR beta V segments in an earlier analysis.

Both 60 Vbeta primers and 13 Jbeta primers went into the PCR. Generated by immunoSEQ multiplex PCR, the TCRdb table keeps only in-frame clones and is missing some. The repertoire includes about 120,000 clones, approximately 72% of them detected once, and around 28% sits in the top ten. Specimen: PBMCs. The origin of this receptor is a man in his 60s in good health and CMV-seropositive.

The CDR3 DNA reads TGTGCCAGCAGTCAAAGGACAGGGCGCAATCAGCCCCAGCATTTT. Translating gives CASSQRTGRNQPQHF. V gene TRBV28 combines with J gene TRBJ1-5; 8 bases are shared with TRBD1. Germline CDR1 reads MDHEN; CDR2 reads SYDVKM. Trimming at V came to 5 bases and at J to 2 bases, leaving 5 bases not matched to a gene. The CDR3 loop spans 15 amino acids.